Below, 16 T cell receptor beta chains from the same sample are listed, as sequenced in a study of T cell clonality in common variable immunodeficiency. Study-wide points: Common variable immunodeficiency TCR beta sequences reportedly had fewer deletions and N-nucleotide insertions.

This table comes from immunoSEQ multiplex PCR, and its TCRdb copy is limited to in-frame clones, with some not included. The sample contains approximately 30,000 clones, none of them singletons. No antigen is known for these receptors. Sequencing was done on a sample of peripheral blood mononuclear cells. These TCRs come from a human donor with common variable immunodeficiency.

This clone was observed many times. The missing CDR3 end, 3 residues past where the read stops, is filled in from the germline J gene. The chain employs TRBV20-1 and TRBJ2-1; 12 positions match TRBD2. The V and J ends lost 0 bases and 6 bases, in that order; junction bases with no gene match: 9. This CDR3 comprises 17 residues. Germline CDR1 DFQATT, CDR2 SNEGSKA (reference sequence). The DNA read from the CDR3 is TGCAGTGCTAGAGATCTGTCTAGCGGGAGGGGGGGCAATGAG. This sequence encodes CSARDLSSGRGGNE. The CDR3, in full, reads CSARDLSSGRGGNEQFF.

This clone has at least ten counts. Read data end 3 residues before the CDR3 end; the end is taken from the germline J gene. The V and J genes are TRBV18 and TRBJ2-1; TRBD2 agrees at 11 bases. From germline, CDR1 is KGHSH and CDR2 LQKENI. V trimming: 4 bases; J trimming: 2 bases; junction bases outside the gene matches: 1. There are 15 residues in the CDR3. The CDR3 loop reads CASSLAGGAYNEQFF. CDR3 bases read: TGTGCCAGCTCACTAGCGGGAGGGGCCTACAATGAG. Based on the CDR3 plus reference TRBV18 and TRBJ2-1, the full variable domain is NAGVMQNPRHLVRRRGQEARLRCSPMKGHSHVYWYRQLPEEGLKFMVYLQKENIIDESGMPKERFSAEFPKEGPSILRIQQVVRGDSAAYFCASSLAGGAYNEQFFGPGTRLTVL.

This clone was seen at least ten times. The DNA ends 3 residues before the CDR3 does, and the rest of the CDR3 is filled in from the germline J gene. The chain employs TRBV7-2 and TRBJ1-3; perhaps TRBD1 as D (5 bases). The germline V gene encodes CDR1 SGHTA and CDR2 FQGNSA. The V end was cut by 5 bases, the J end by 7 bases, with 9 bases between. The CDR3 loop spans 12 amino acids. CDR3 DNA, as far as it was read: TGTGCCAGCAGCCCAGGGTGGAACACC. Its protein product is CASSPGWNT. The full CDR3 is CASSPGWNTIYF.

This clone was seen ten or more times. The read falls 3 residues short of the CDR3 end, and the missing part is taken from the germline J gene. The J gene is TRBJ1-5, the V gene TRBV29-1, with 8 bases lining up with TRBD1. V lost 6 bases and J lost 6; bases outside the gene matches: 7. This CDR3 contains 13 residues. CDR1 and CDR2 from the germline V gene are SQVTM and ANQGSEA. CDR3 bases read: TGCAGCGTCGGGACAGGCGTCGGTCAGCCC. As protein: CSVGTGVGQP. The full-length CDR3 reads as CSVGTGVGQPQHF.

By proportion, this clone is large. The missing CDR3 end, 3 residues past where the read stops, is filled in from the germline J gene. The chain couples TRBV29-1 to TRBJ2-1, with 8 bases that match TRBD2. Unmatched junction bases numbered 8, after V lost 2 bases and J lost 5 bases. Germline V lookup: CDR1 SQVTM, CDR2 ANQGSEA. There are 15 residues in the CDR3. This CDR3 reads CSVEREGAGNNEQFF. The DNA read from the CDR3 is TGCAGCGTTGAACGGGAGGGAGCGGGGAACAATGAG.

This clone was detected ten times or more. The read comes to an end 3 residues before the CDR3 does, leaving the germline J gene to fill in the end. V is TRBV12-3 or TRBV12-4 and J is TRBJ2-1; D is perhaps TRBD1 (5 bases). The CDR3 is 12 amino acids. V lost 6 bases and J 5 bases, leaving 8 bases between the germline ends. This CDR3 is CASSTDNNEQFF. The sequenced part of the CDR3 DNA is TGTGCCAGCAGCACGGACAACAATGAG.

The CDR3 DNA, read in part, is TGTGCCAGCAGTGGGACTAGCGGAGATTGGAGCTCCTACAATGAG. Amino acid sequence: CASSGTSGDWSSYNE. The full CDR3 sequence reads CASSGTSGDWSSYNEQFF. V and J are TRBV2 and TRBJ2-1, with 10 positions matching TRBD2. The missing CDR3 end, 3 residues past where the read stops, is filled in from the germline J gene. Looked up from germline, CDR1 is SNHLY and CDR2 is FYNNEI. The CDR3 consists of 18 residues. Germline trimming cut 4 bases from V and 0 bases from J; bases unmatched to any gene: 9.

A few counts support this clone. Germline is not matched at one junction end, which may reflect a read error. The DNA ends 3 residues before the CDR3 does, and the rest of the CDR3 is filled in from the germline J gene. The rearrangement links TRBV19 to TRBJ2-7, with D uncertain. The germline CDR1 and CDR2 sequences are LNHDA and SQIVND (reference sequence). This CDR3 region has 13 residues. CDR3 bases read: TGTGCCAATAGTATCCGCAGCTCCTACGAG. This gives the protein CANSIRSSYE. The full CDR3 sequence reads CANSIRSSYEQYF.

This clone came up many times. The CDR3 goes on 3 residues after the read ends, and that part is filled in from the germline J gene. The chain has TRBV27 and TRBJ1-2, with D possibly matching TRBD1 (6 bases). This CDR3 contains 13 residues. The germline V gene has CDR1 MNHEY and CDR2 SMNVEV (reference sequence). Deletions cut 5 bases from V and 4 bases from J, with 11 bases between. Partial CDR3 DNA: TGTGCCAGCAGTCAACAGGGAGCCTATGGC. Encoded protein: CASSQQGAYG. The entire CDR3 sequence reads CASSQQGAYGYTF.

In its sample, this clone was seen a few times. Coverage ceases 3 residues before the CDR3 finishes, and the germline J gene fills in the end. This sequence joins TRBV7-9 and TRBJ2-7, with D perhaps TRBD2 (6 bases). Trimming took off 1 base at V and 3 bases at J, with 10 bases between the two ends. Germline V lookup: CDR1 SEHNR, CDR2 FQNEAQ (reference sequence). The CDR3 sequence is 14 residues long. CDR3 residues: CASSLGSGYYEQYF. CDR3 DNA (partial): TGTGCCAGCAGCTTAGGTAGCGGATACTACGAG.

On this clone: The CDR3 end falls 3 residues outside the read, so it is completed with the germline J gene. The chain carries TRBV10-3 and TRBJ2-7; the D gene is possibly TRBD2 (6 bases). V was pared by 0 bases and J by 5 bases, with 14 bases between. Germline V CDR1 and CDR2: ENHRY, SYGVKD. This CDR3 comprises 15 residues. The sequenced part of the CDR3 DNA is TGTGCCATCAGTGAGTCGGAGGGCACTTGGGACGAG. Translation gives CAISESEGTWDE. The entire CDR3 sequence reads CAISESEGTWDEQYF.

This clone was picked up a small number of times. The read terminates 3 residues before the CDR3 end, so the remaining end is supplied by the germline J gene. The chain employs TRBV30 and TRBJ2-7; D is perhaps TRBD1 or TRBD2 (7 bases each). The CDR3 is 15 residues long. V was clipped by 3 bases and J by 2 bases, with 17 bases between them. The germline V gene has CDR1 GTSNPN and CDR2 SVGIG (reference sequence). The covered CDR3 bases are TGTGCCTGGAGAGTTGGGGGAGGGGGCCCCTACGAG. Translating gives CAWRVGGGGPYE. The entire CDR3 reads CAWRVGGGGPYEQYF.

This clone occurred a few times. The read ends 3 residues before the CDR3 terminus; that terminus is restored from the germline J gene. The J gene is TRBJ1-4, the V gene TRBV30; TRBD1 is a possible D gene (5 bases). Deletions cut 8 bases from V and 7 bases from J, with 23 bases between. This CDR3 has 15 amino acids. Germline V gives CDR1 GTSNPN, CDR2 SVGIG (reference sequence). The CDR3 DNA, read in part, is TGTGCCAGTAGTCCTCCAGGGTTCTACCTTGAAAAA. This codes for CASSPPGFYLEK. The whole CDR3 sequence reads CASSPPGFYLEKLFF.

Turning to this clone: The sequenced fragment ends 3 residues before the CDR3 boundary, so the rest is inferred from the germline J gene. This chain joins TRBV11-3 and TRBJ1-4, with D possibly matching TRBD1 (5 bases). Trimming left V 8 bases short and J 6 bases short, with 13 bases between. In germline, CDR1 is SGHNT, CDR2 YENEEA. CDR3 length: 13 amino acids. The DNA read from the CDR3 is TGTGCCAGCGCGAAGGGGCTAGATGAAAAA. Amino acid sequence: CASAKGLDEK. Given in full, the CDR3 is CASAKGLDEKLFF.

This clone occurred many times. Read coverage stops 3 residues before the CDR3 terminus; the germline J gene supplies the remainder. The chain links TRBV30 to TRBJ2-3; 11 bases fit TRBD2. The CDR3 extends over 15 amino acids. Losses at the gene ends were 3 bases for V and 2 bases for J; bases not matched to a gene: 4. Germline V gene data show CDR1 as GTSNPN and CDR2 as SVGIG (reference sequence). The CDR3 sequence is CAWSRLAGSTDTQYF. Partial CDR3 DNA: TGTGCCTGGAGCCGACTAGCGGGGTCCACAGATACG.

This clone was detected many times. The read gets to within 3 residues of the CDR3 end, and the germline J gene fills in the rest. The chain is built from TRBV7-3 and TRBJ1-3; D is possibly TRBD1 (5 bases). Trimming pared 6 bases from V and 2 bases from J, leaving 8 bases between. This CDR3 has 13 residues. The germline CDR1 and CDR2 sequences are SGHTA and FQGTGA. Incomplete CDR3 DNA: TGTGCCAGCAGTTCAGGGCCTGGAAACACC. Protein sequence: CASSSGPGNT. The whole CDR3 protein is CASSSGPGNTIYF.